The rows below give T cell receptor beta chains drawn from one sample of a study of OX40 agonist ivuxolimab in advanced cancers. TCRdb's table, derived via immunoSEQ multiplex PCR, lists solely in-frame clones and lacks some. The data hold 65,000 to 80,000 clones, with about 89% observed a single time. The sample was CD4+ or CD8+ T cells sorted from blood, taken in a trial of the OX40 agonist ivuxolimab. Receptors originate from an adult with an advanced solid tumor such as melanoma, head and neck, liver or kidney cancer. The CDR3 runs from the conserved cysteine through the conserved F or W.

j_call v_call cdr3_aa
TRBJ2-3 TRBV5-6 CASSLRAEGTQYF
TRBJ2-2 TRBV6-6 CASTPGQGGTGELFF
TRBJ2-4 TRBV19 CASSLGQPGNIQYF
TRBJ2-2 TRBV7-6 CASSLGRDTGELFF
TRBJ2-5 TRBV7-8 CASSIAGGRVETQYF
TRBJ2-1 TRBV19 CASTGRQAGVGSEQFF
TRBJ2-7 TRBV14 CASSQEGIVRYF
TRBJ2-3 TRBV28 CASSSSGASTDTQYF
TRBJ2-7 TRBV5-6 CASSRTGTQALSYEQYF
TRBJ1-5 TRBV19 CASSRTHRGSSNQPQHF
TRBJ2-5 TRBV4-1 CASSQDARQETQYF
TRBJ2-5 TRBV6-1 CASSEVGEETQYF
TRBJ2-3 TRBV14 CASSPSSGSWGDTQYF
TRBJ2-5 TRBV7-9 CASSRSVARYGETQYF
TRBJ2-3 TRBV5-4 CASSPLSSTDTQYF
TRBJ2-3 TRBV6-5 CASSPMSTDTQYF
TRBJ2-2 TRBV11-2 CASSLQAGANTGELFF
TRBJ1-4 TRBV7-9 CASRAKTGGDEKLFF
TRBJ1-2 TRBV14 CASSRSPDYGYTF
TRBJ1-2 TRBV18 CASSPSGNGYTF
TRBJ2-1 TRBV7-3 CASSLRPRQEGPNNEQFF
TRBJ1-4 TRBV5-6 CASSDLGGRGEKLFF
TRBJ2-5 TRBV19 CASSRTSGDQETQYF
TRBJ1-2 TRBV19 CASSMIDPYGYTF
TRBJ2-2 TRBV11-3 CASSLRPTGELFF
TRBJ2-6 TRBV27 CEQGSGANVLTF
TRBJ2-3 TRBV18 CASSPSGYTDTQYF
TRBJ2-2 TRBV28 CASSLISGHASGELFF
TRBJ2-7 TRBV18 CASSHGRRQGASKQYF
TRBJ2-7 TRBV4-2 CASSQRTSGRYEQYF
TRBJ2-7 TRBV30 CAWRGLSGTGAGKQYF
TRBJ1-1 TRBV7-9 CASTKWGGTEDEAFF
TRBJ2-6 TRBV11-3 CASSLSWTGTHSGANVLTF
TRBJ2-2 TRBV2 CASSGLAGTGELFF
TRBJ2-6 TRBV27 CASSPWGLSGANVLTF
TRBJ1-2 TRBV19 CASSPTRTGTNYGYTF